Listed below are T cell receptor beta chains from one sample, sequenced in a study of T-cell reconstitution after alpha-beta-depleted transplantation in children. TCRdb reprocessed the PCR reads via MiXCR and lists one record per CDR3 protein. The table lists some 590,000 distinct CDR3 sequences, 8% to 11% of them singletons. This specimen consisted of PBMCs from the stem cell graft donor, obtained from the stem cell graft. All receptors derive from a human donor who donated a stem cell graft to a child with acute myeloid leukemia. The CDR3 runs from the conserved cysteine through the conserved F or W. A D gene is named only where the DNA matches it firmly.

j_call d_call v_call cdr3_aa
TRBJ2-7 - TRBV6-2/TRBV6-3 CASGNANRGGSSYEQYF
TRBJ2-3 TRBD2 TRBV7-2 CASSYIAGSVTQYF
TRBJ2-3 TRBD2 TRBV7-6 CASSPSPSGRTDTQYF
TRBJ2-2 TRBD2 TRBV9 CASSVGTSGSMTGELFF
TRBJ1-5 - TRBV7-9 CASSLESGPRGPQHF
TRBJ2-1 - TRBV29-1 CSVDTDEQFF
TRBJ1-2 - TRBV5-1 CASSLGAPGEGGYTF
TRBJ2-7 - TRBV6-2/TRBV6-3 CASSYSALPSSYEQYF
TRBJ1-1 - TRBV5-8 CASSFGGYHTEAFF
TRBJ1-2 TRBD1 TRBV29-1 CSVAGQGKGGYTF
TRBJ2-1 TRBD2 TRBV20-1 CSASEGGRPEQFF